One T cell receptor beta chain is described in this entry. The antigen remains undetermined. The entry originates in a study of shared clonotypes between healthy human individuals. Study as a whole: The people who gave samples were two women and a few men aged 18 to 49. Each donor's CD8 memory used one plate, CD8 naive two, each CD4 subset three.

CD45RO-negative CD8 cells positively selected for CCR7 made up the naive population, which excluded terminally differentiated effector memory CD45RA+ cells. Findings of the study overall: Sampling used blood alone; tissue repertoires probably differ.

Methods used by the authors: ImmunoSEQ yielded junction-only sequences lacking quality scores, so filtering differed. Clones were read by immunoSEQ multiplex PCR, and TCRdb kept only the in-frame ones, dropping some. Clonal size and the V and J genes are those of that table, whereas D and trimming came from the DNA. The repertoire holds roughly 2 million clones, with about 95% as singletons. V was pared by 0 bases and J by 6 bases, with 19 bases between. Germline CDR1 is PRHDT and CDR2 is FYEKMQ (reference sequence). The CDR3 extends over 17 amino acids. The clonotype originates from a man younger than 30 in good health. V gene TRBV13 combines with J gene TRBJ2-3, with D possibly TRBD2 on 6 matching bases. Sequencing was done on a sample of naive CD8+ T cells sorted from blood. The CDR3 region is CASSLGGVGGSGDTQYF. CDR3 coding DNA: TGTGCCAGCAGCTTAGGTGGAGTTGGAGGGTCTGGGGATACGCAGTATTTT.